This T cell receptor (beta chain) is drawn from a study of T cells in Graves' hyperthyroidism and ophthalmopathy. Amplified regions were TCR beta CDR3 sequences from RNA transcripts. HTBI primers drove first-round RT-PCR of the TCR CDR3. TCRdb itself ran the multiplex PCR reads through MiXCR, one entry per CDR3 protein. The table has a few hundred thousand distinct CDR3 sequences, 15% to 17% seen once. This TCR derives from a woman in her thirties with Graves' hyperthyroidism. The specimen sequenced was blood.

The CDR3 sequence: CASSVGGTGYSNQPQHF. CDR3 bases: TGTGCCAGCAGTGTTGGGGGGACAGGGTATAGCAATCAGCCCCAGCATTTT. The genes are TRBV6-1 and TRBJ1-5; 9 nucleotides match TRBD1. Germline V gives CDR1 MNHNS, CDR2 SASEGT. This CDR3 spans 17 amino acids. V lost 4 bases to trimming and J lost 0 bases; unmatched junction nucleotides: 7.